Presented here are 2 T cell receptor beta chains from one specimen sequenced in a study of T cell repertoires in cytomegalovirus infection. Antigens for these TCRs are unknown. MiXCR, run by TCRdb on the reads, gives a single entry per CDR3 protein. The sample shows 640,000 or so distinct CDR3 sequences, roughly 36% of them seen only once. The specimen was cultured PBMCs, collected from culture after CMV antigen stimulation. These receptors were obtained from a human donor in good health (CMV status not recorded). Some clones in this sample may be carry-over from other donors' samples.

V and J are TRBV7-9 and TRBJ2-5, with 11 bases that match TRBD2. CDR3 size: 16 residues. Germline V gives CDR1 SEHNR, CDR2 FQNEAQ (reference sequence). The V segment lost 5 bases and the J segment 4 bases; nucleotides outside the gene matches: 9. The CDR3 DNA follows: TGTGCCAGCAGCCCTAGTAGCGGGAGGGGCCTAGAGACCCAGTACTTC. It encodes CASSPSSGRGLETQYF.

The sample holds a few counts of this clonotype. This sequence joins TRBV20-1 and TRBJ2-5, with a possible D match to TRBD2 (6 bases). The CDR3 has 15 amino acids. Trimming removed 7 bases at V and 4 bases at J, with 22 bases between. Looked up from germline, CDR1 is DFQATT and CDR2 is SNEGSKA (reference sequence). The DNA of the CDR3 is TGCAGTGTTCCCCACCGGGACTCACCCTTAGAGACCCAGTACTTC. Protein: CSVPHRDSPLETQYF.